Many counts were recorded for the clone carrying this T cell receptor (beta chain). Combining a sample-barcoded 5' primer with a J-beta primer mix, a second PCR ran for 7 to 11 cycles. One entry per CDR3 protein, called by TCRdb with MiXCR from the 5' RACE reads. The sample includes some 890,000 distinct CDR3 sequences, 25% to 35% of them seen just once. This specimen comes from a study of blood T cells in healthy people across ages. This CDR3 contains 14 residues. V lost 6 bases, J lost 2 bases, and 5 bases stayed unmatched. These data were likewise used in another study, on T cells of mothers and their children. Per that paper: Three healthy Caucasian mothers served as donors, and their six children did as well. The authors detected no persistent microchimeric T cell clones.

This chain links TRBV12-3 or TRBV12-4 with TRBJ2-7, with 9 bases matching TRBD1. The sample consisted of blood. The clonotype originates from a woman in her forties in good health. The CDR3 nucleotides are TGTGCCAGCAGACCGACAGGGGGAACCTACGAGCAGTACTTC. Amino acids: CASRPTGGTYEQYF.